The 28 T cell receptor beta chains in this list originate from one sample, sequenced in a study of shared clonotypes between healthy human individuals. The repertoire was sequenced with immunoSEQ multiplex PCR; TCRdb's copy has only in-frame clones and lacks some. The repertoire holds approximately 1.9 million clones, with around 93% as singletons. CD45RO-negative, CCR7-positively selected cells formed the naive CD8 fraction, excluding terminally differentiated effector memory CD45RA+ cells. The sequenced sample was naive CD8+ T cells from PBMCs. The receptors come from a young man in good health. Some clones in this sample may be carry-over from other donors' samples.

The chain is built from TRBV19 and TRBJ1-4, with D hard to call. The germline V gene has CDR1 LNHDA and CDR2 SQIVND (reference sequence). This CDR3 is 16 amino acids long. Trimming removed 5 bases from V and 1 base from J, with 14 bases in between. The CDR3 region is CASSPDKFLTNEKLFF. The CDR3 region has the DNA TGTGCCAGTAGTCCCGACAAGTTTTTAACTAATGAAAAACTGTTTTTT. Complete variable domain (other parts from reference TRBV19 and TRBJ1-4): DGGITQSPKYLFRKEGQNVTLSCEQNLNHDAMYWYRQDPGQGLRLIYYSQIVNDFQKGDIAEGYSVSREKKESFPLTVTSAQKNPTAFYLCASSPDKFLTNEKLFFGSGTQLSVL.

The CDR3 reads CASSNFSPRRYEQYF. In nucleotides, the CDR3 is TGTGCCAGCAGCAACTTTTCGCCGAGAAGATACGAGCAGTACTTC. The rearrangement joins TRBV21-1 to TRBJ2-7; the D segment call TRBD2 is taken from the table without a DNA check. TRBV21-1 is termed a pseudogene. This CDR3 spans 15 amino acids.

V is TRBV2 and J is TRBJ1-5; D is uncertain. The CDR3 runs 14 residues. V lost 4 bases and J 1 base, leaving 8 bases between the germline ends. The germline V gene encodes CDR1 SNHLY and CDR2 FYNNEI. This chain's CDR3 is CASSGAFSNQPQHF. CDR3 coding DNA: TGTGCCAGCAGTGGGGCCTTCAGCAATCAGCCCCAGCATTTT.

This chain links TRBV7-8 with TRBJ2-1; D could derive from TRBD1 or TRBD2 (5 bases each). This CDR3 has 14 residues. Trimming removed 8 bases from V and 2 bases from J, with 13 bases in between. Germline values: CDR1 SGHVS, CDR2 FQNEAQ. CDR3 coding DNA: TGTGCCAGCTCCGGGACCAGTACCTACAATGAGCAGTTCTTC. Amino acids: CASSGTSTYNEQFF.

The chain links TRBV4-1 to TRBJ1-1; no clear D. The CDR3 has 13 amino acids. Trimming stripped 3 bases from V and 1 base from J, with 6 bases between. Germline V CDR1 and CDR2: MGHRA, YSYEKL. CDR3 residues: CASSHPANTEAFF. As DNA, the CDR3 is TGCGCCAGCAGCCACCCAGCGAACACTGAAGCTTTCTTT.

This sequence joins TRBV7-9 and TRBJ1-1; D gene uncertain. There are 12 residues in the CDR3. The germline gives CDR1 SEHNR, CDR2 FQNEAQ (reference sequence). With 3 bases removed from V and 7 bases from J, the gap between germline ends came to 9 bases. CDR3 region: CASSFGTFEAFF. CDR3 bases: TGTGCCAGCAGCTTCGGTACCTTTGAAGCTTTCTTT.

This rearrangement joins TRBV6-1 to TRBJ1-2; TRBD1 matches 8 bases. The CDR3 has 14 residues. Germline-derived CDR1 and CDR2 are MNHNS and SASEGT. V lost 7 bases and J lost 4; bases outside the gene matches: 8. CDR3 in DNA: TGTGCCAGCATCTACAGGGGGGCGGCCTATGGCTACACCTTC. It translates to CASIYRGAAYGYTF.

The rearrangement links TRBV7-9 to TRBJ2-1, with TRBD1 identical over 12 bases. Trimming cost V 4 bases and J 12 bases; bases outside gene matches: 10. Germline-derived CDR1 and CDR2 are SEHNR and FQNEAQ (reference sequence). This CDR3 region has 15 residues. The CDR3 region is CASSSPPGTGGWQFF. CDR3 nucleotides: TGTGCCAGCAGCTCGCCTCCCGGGACAGGGGGCTGGCAGTTCTTC.

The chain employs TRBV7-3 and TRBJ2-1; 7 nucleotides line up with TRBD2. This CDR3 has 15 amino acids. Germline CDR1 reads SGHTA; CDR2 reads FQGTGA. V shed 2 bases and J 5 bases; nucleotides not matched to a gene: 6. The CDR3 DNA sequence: TGTGCCAGCAGCTTAGGTCTAGCGGCCGACAATGAGCAGTTCTTC. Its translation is CASSLGLAADNEQFF.

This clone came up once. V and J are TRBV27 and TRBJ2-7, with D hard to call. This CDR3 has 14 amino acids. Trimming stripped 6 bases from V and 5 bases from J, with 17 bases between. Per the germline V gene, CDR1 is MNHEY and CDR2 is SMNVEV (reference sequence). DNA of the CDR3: TGTGCCAGCAGCCCGGGTCCAGTCCCCAACGAGCAGTACTTC. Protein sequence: CASSPGPVPNEQYF.

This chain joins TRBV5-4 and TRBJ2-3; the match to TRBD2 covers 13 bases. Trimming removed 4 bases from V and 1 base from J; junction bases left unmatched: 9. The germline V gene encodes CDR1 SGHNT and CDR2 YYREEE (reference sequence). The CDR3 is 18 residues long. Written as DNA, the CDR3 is TGTGCCAGCAGCCCTACTAGCGGGAGGGTGGGGGGCACAGATACGCAGTATTTT. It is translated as CASSPTSGRVGGTDTQYF.

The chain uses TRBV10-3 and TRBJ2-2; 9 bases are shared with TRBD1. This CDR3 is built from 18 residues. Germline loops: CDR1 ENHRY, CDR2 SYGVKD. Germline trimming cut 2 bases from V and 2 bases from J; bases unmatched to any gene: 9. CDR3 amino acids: CAISEGPLGQGNTGELFF. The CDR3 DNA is TGTGCCATCAGTGAGGGGCCCTTGGGACAGGGAAACACCGGGGAGCTGTTTTTT.

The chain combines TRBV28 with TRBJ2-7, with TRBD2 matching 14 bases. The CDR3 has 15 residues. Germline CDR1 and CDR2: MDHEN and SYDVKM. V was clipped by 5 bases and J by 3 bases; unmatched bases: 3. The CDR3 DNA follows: TGTGCCAGCAGTAAAGGGACTAGCGGGAGCTACGAGCAGTACTTC. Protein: CASSKGTSGSYEQYF.

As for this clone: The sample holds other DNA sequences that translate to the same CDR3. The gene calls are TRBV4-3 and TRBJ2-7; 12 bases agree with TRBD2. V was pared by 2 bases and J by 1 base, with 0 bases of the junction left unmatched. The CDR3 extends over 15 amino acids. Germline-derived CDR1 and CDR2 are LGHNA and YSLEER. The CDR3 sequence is CASSQTSGGSYEQYF. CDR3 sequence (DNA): TGCGCCAGCAGCCAAACTAGCGGGGGGTCCTACGAGCAGTACTTC.

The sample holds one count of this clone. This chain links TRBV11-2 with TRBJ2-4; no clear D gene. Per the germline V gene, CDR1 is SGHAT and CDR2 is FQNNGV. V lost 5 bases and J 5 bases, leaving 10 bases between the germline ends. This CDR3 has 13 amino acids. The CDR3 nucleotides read TGTGCCAGCAGCCCCCGGAGAGAAAACATTCAGTACTTC. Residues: CASSPRRENIQYF.

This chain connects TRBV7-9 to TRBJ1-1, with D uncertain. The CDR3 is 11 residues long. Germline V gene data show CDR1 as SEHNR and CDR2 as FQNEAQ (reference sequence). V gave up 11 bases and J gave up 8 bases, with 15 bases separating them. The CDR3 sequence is CALRYGREAFF. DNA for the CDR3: TGTGCCCTCCGGTATGGCCGAGAAGCTTTCTTT.

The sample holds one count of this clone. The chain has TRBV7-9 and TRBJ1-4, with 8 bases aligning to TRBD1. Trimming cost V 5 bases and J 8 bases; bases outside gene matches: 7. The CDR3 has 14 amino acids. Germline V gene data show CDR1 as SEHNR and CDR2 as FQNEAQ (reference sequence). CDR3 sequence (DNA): TGTGCCAGCAGCCACAGGGGGACGGTCGAAAAACTGTTTTTT. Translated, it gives CASSHRGTVEKLFF.

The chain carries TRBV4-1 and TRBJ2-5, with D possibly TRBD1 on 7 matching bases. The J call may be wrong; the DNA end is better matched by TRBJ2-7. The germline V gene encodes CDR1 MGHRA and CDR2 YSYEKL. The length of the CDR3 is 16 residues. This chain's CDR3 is CASSQDVQGEAYEQYF. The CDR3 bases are TGCGCCAGCAGCCAGGACGTCCAGGGGGAGGCCTACGAGCAGTACTTC.

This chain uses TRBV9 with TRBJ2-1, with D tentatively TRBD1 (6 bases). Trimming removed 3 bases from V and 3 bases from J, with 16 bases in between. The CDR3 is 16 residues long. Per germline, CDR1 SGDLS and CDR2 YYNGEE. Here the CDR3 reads CASSETTGMGYNEQFF. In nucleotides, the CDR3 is TGTGCCAGCAGCGAGACGACAGGCATGGGCTACAATGAGCAGTTCTTC.

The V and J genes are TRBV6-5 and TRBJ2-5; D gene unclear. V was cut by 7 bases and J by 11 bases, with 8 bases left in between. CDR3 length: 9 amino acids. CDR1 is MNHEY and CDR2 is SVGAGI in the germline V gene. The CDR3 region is CASKVGQYF. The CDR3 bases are TGTGCCAGCAAGGTCGGGCAGTACTTC.

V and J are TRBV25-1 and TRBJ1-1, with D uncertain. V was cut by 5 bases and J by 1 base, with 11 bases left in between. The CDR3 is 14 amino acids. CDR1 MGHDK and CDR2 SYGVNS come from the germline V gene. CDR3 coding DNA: TGTGCCAGCAGTCATTCTGAGGGGAACACTGAAGCTTTCTTT. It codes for CASSHSEGNTEAFF.

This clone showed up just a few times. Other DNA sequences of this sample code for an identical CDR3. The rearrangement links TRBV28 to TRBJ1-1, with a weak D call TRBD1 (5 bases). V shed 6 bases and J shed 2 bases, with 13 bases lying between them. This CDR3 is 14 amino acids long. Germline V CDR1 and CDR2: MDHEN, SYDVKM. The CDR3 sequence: CASSLGTVNTEAFF. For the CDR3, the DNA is TGTGCCAGCAGCCTGGGGACGGTTAACACTGAAGCTTTCTTT.

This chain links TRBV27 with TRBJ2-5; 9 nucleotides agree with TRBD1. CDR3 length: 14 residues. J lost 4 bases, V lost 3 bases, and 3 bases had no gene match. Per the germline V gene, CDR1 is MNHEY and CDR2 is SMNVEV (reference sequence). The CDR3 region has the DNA TGTGCCAGCAGTTTTTTGGGACAGGGAGAGACCCAGTACTTC. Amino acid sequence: CASSFLGQGETQYF.

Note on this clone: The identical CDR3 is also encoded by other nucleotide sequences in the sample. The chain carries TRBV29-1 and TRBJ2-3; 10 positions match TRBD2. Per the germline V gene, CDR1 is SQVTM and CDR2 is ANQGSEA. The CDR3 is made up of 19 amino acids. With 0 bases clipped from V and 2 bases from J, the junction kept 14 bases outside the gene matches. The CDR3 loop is CSVEESGLAGEEYTDTQYF. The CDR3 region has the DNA TGCAGCGTTGAAGAGTCGGGTCTAGCGGGAGAAGAGTACACAGATACGCAGTATTTT.

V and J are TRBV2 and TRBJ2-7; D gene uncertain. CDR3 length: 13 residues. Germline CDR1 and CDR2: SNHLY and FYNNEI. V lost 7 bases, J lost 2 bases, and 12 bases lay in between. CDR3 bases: TGTGCCAGCACCGGTCGAGATACCTACGAGCAGTACTTC. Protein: CASTGRDTYEQYF. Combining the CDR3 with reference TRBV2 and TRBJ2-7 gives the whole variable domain EPEVTQTPSHQVTQMGQEVILRCVPISNHLYFYWYRQILGQKVEFLVSFYNNEISEKSEIFDDQFSVERPDGSNFTLKIRSTKLEDSAMYFCASTGRDTYEQYFGPGTRLTVT.

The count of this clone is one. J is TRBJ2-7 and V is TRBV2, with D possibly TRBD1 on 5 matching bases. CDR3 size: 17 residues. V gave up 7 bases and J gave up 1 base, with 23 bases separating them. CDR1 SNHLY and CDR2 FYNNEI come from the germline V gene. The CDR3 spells CASKGWSRGEGSYEQYF. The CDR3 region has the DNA TGTGCCAGCAAAGGCTGGTCAAGGGGCGAAGGGTCCTACGAGCAGTACTTC.

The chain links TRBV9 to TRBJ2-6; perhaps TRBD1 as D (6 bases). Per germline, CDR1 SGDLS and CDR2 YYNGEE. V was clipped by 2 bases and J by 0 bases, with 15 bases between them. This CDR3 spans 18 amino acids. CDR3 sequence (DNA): TGTGCCAGCAGCGTCCGGGGACAAGAAAACTCTGGGGCCAACGTCCTGACTTTC. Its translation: CASSVRGQENSGANVLTF.

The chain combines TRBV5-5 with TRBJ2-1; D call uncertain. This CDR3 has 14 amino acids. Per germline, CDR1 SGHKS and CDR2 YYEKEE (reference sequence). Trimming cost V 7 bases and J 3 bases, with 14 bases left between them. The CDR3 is CASLADSFYNEQFF. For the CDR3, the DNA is TGTGCCAGCCTCGCCGACTCGTTCTACAATGAGCAGTTCTTC.